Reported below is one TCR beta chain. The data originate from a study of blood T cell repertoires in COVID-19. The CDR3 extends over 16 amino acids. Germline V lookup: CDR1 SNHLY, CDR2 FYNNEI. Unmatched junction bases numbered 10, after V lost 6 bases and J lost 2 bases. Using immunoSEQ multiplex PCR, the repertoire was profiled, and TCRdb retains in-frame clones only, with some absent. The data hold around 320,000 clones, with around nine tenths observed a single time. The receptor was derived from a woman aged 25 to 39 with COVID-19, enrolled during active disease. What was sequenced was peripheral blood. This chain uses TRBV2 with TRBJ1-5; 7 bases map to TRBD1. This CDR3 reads CASRRGLDRGNQPQHF. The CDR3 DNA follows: TGTGCCAGCAGGAGGGGCCTTGACAGGGGCAATCAGCCCCAGCATTTT.